The clone carrying this T cell receptor (beta chain) was picked up a small number of times. Antigen: not known. The entry originates in a study of identical twins. General observations from the study: Whereas memory repertoires showed no such difference, abundant cord blood beta clonotypes carried fewer insertions.

MiXCR, run by TCRdb on the 5' RACE reads, gives a single entry per CDR3 protein. Of more than 1.5 million distinct CDR3 sequences in the sample, roughly 35% are singletons; the top ten hold approximately 0.25%. The CDR3 consists of 17 residues. The V gene's germline CDR1 is MNHNY and CDR2 SVGAGI (reference sequence). V was pared by 0 bases and J by 3 bases, with 18 bases between. The rearrangement uses TRBV6-6 and TRBJ2-7; no reliable D call. This clonotype was obtained from a newborn girl in good health. The specimen was cord blood. The CDR3 nucleotides are TGTGCCAGCAGTTACTCGAAGAGCGATTCCCCATACTACGAGCAGTACTTC. As protein: CASSYSKSDSPYYEQYF.